This TCR beta chain was profiled in a study of human T cells and chemical hapten exposure. On the study more broadly: An area of 2 cm by 2 to 2.5 cm on upper inner arm skin received 2% DPC for sensitization. Mainly, slight library volume differences in the pool made TCR yields vary. Study conclusions and caveats: Against controls, expanded TCRs gave rise to significantly more large CDR3 similarity clusters.

Time point: pre-sensitization, week 0. Treatment specified: therapeutic diphenylcyclopropenone sensitization with weekly scalp DPC. The germline V gene has CDR1 SGHTA and CDR2 FQGNSA. The CDR3 consists of 14 residues. The V end lost 0 bases, the J end lost 2 bases, and 8 bases lay between the germline ends. In the library, unique molecular identifiers were attached to individual cDNA molecules. TCRdb processed the RACE reads anew with MiXCR; each CDR3 protein has one entry. The sample consists of about 180,000 distinct CDR3 sequences, just under 30% of them appearing once. This clonotype was found a few times. Its antigen is unknown.

Sample: whole blood, taken in connection with sensitization to the hapten diphenylcyclopropenone (DPC). This clonotype was obtained from a woman under 40 with alopecia areata. Some clones in this sample may be carry-over from other donors' samples. V gene TRBV7-2 combines with J gene TRBJ2-7; perhaps TRBD2 as D (6 bases). The CDR3, as DNA: TGTGCCAGCAGCTTAGCGGAGGGCCCCTACGAGCAGTACTTC. Protein: CASSLAEGPYEQYF.